There are a few counts of the clone carrying this TCR beta chain. Its target is not known. Each sample gave at least 7 million isolated PBMCs. V was shortened by 2 bases and J by 4 bases, with 14 bases between the two germline ends. Germline V gives CDR1 LGHNA, CDR2 YSLEER. There are 15 residues in the CDR3. Next came a second PCR, run for about 7 to 12 cycles, which used a sample-barcoded 5' primer along with a J-beta primer mix. The yield of each sample was at least 2.5 million CDR3-containing paired-end reads. One entry per CDR3 protein results from TCRdb running MiXCR on the 5' RACE reads. The sample includes 700,000 or so distinct CDR3 sequences, 40% to 45% of them seen just once. This entry belongs to a study of blood T cells in healthy people across ages. Study as a whole: Capture via template switching afforded approximately one barcoded beta molecule per two T cells. The study, taken as a whole, reports: The diversity estimates, figures obtained from one million T cells, were considered underestimates.

The source is a man at least 80 years old in good health. The sample taken for sequencing was blood. The chain recombines TRBV4-3 with TRBJ2-5; no clear D. The CDR3 region is CASSQSRWAGETQYF. Here the CDR3 DNA reads TGCGCCAGCAGCCAATCACGTTGGGCTGGAGAGACCCAGTACTTC.